This T cell receptor (beta chain) originates from a study of memory CD4+ T cells and cytomegalovirus serostatus (dated by TCRdb to between 2018 and 2020). Background on the whole study: The cohort included 35 or so healthy adults from Belgium, of whom 9 were CMV seropositive and 24 were CMV seronegative. To replicate a published TCR-based CMV serostatus classifier, the researchers sequenced the CD4+ memory TCRbeta repertoires of a Belgian cohort whose cytomegalovirus serostatus was known. What the research found in general, with its limitations: A median bootstrapped AUC of about 0.95 with a 95% CI of 0.76-1.00 was achieved on the Belgian cohort by the original-framework classifier. For predicting CMV serostatus, the median bootstrapped AUC was about 0.95 using the original framework and over 0.9 using a US-trained random forest. The results were interpreted as suggesting that the CMV-associated TCR signature is largely present in the CD4+ memory repertoire. Only CD4+CD45RO+ memory cells were sequenced, in contrast to the original study, in which naive and memory CD4+ and CD8+ populations were covered. Among the 150 to 200 previously reported CMV-associated TCRbeta sequences, about 71 showed up in the CD4+ memory repertoires, with each one found in between one and five individuals.

The CDR3 numbers 14 residues from cysteine through phenylalanine. Left in the record is the CDR3 DNA by itself, 42 bases read in frame from the first base. The V end loses 4 bases and the J end loses 5 bases, and a stretch of 15 bases separates them. Looking up the germline V gene yields CDR1 SGHRS and CDR2 YFSETQ. To note about this clone: Its target antigen remains unknown. No much larger clonotype is one base removed from it; base qualities were not supplied.

A FACSAria II was used to sort memory CD4+ T cells, defined as single viable CD3+CD4+CD8-CD45RO+ cells. CMV serostatus was assessed using a Roche Elecsys assay, by which serum IgG against CMV pp150, pp28, p38 and p52 was detected. After the samples were thawed, total CD4+ T cells were enriched through positive selection using CD4 magnetic microbeads. The samples came from a different study that was designed specifically to examine the CD4+ T cell memory repertoire. Peripheral blood mononuclear cells were isolated and cryopreserved following standard operating procedures; serum was stored at -80 °C. Staining used CD3-PerCP (BW264/56), CD4-APC (RPA-T4), CD45RO-PE (UCHT1) and CD8-Pacific Orange (3B5) antibodies, with Sytox blue excluding non-viable cells. The Quick-DNA Microprep Kit was used to extract genomic DNA from the sorted cells. Amplification of TCRbeta DNA was done with the immunoSEQ hsTCRbeta kit, following the protocol from the manufacturer. An Illumina MiSeq instrument was used to sequence the TCRbeta libraries. The authors' pipeline ran thus. After out-of-frame sequences were removed, millions of distinct TCRbeta sequences remained, averaging around 70,000 per individual. Two values were used to score each individual: the count of about 150 previously reported CMV-associated TCRbeta sequences and the total count of productive distinct TCRbeta sequences. A beta-binomial model was reimplemented in Python, and scikit-learn random forests with default parameters were trained on data from the US cohort. Classifier performance on the Belgian cohort was summarized as median AUC with percentile confidence intervals over 10,000 bootstrap iterations. This immuneACCESS table, as held by TCRdb, lists in-frame sequences with V and J called but not all clones. Of the missing ones, under half trace to an unresolved V gene in checked studies; the others have no known cause. V and J calls plus clone size are reproduced from that table; the DNA served to infer D and trimming. Here the sample has about 57,000 clones; roughly 80% occur a single time. About 0.82% of the sample is in the top ten clones.

The sequenced material came from memory CD4+ T cells from blood. The chain is made from TRBV5-1 and TRBJ1-1; matching of 5 bases hints at TRBD1 as the D gene. The clonotype comes from an adult in good health and CMV-seronegative. The bases are TGCGCCAGCAGCACCGACCTCGGGGGTACTGAAGCTTTCTTT. This translates into CASSTDLGGTEAFF.